The clone carrying this T cell receptor (beta chain) was seen at least ten times. This specimen comes from a study of T-cell reconstitution after alpha-beta-depleted transplantation in children. Unique molecular identifiers were built into the TCRbeta library. TCRdb re-called the PCR reads with MiXCR, one entry per CDR3 protein. The sample includes 240,000 or so distinct CDR3 sequences, 12% of them seen just once. The CDR3 covers 16 residues. J gave up 8 bases and V 4 bases, and 17 bases lay outside the gene matches. Looked up from germline, CDR1 is SGHRS and CDR2 is YFSETQ. Sequences were derived from PBMCs from the stem cell graft donor, sampled from the stem cell graft. The chain has TRBV5-1 and TRBJ1-2; TRBD1 aligns across 7 bases. This receptor was identified in a human donor who donated a stem cell graft to a child with acute lymphoblastic leukemia. The CDR3 nucleotides are TGCGCCAGCAGCCCGAATAGACCAGACAGGGCGGGCGGCTACACCTTC. Translating gives CASSPNRPDRAGGYTF.